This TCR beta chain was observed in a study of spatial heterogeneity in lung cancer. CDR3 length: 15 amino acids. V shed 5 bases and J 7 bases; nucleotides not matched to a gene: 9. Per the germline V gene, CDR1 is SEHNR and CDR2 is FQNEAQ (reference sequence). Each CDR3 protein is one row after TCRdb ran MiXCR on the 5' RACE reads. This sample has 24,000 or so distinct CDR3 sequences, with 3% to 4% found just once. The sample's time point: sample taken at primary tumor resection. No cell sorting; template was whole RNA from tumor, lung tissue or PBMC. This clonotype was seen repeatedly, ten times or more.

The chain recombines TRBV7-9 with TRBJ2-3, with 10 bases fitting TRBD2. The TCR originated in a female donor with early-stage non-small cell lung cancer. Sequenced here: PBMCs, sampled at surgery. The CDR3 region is CASSEPGTSANTQYF. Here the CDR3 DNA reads TGTGCCAGCAGCGAGCCCGGGACTAGCGCAAATACGCAGTATTTT.